This TCR beta chain was sequenced in a study of vaccination effects on CD4 cells after COVID-19. General study findings and limits: Marked clonal contraction was seen in infection- and vaccine-induced clones late after vaccination.

Sequencing followed a ViraFEST assay step that expanded antigen-specific CD4+ T cells with viral peptide pools. Subsequent to a culture period of more than 9 days, CD4+ T cells were isolated. Infection dated between March and December 2020, before the Alpha, Beta and Delta variants reached the United States. The authors replaced half the medium with IL-2 medium on days 3 and 7. Measured with immunoSEQ multiplex PCR; TCRdb has only the in-frame clones, and not every one. The repertoire holds about 26,000 clones, with around 78% as singletons. As for this clone: Antigen: not known.

CDR1 is LGHDT, CDR2 YNNKEL, per germline (reference sequence). This CDR3 contains 16 residues. With 4 bases clipped from V and 2 bases from J, the junction kept 8 bases outside the gene matches. The chain has TRBV3-1 (or the pseudogene TRBV3-2) and TRBJ1-3; 7 bases align to TRBD1. Here the sequenced sample was CD4+ T cells from PBMCs cultured with HCoV-NL63 spike peptides, taken before COVID-19 vaccination. The origin of this receptor is a human donor who had a prior SARS-CoV-2 infection. This chain's CDR3 is CASSLSGTVAGNTIYF. In nucleotides, the CDR3 is TGTGCCAGCAGCCTTTCCGGGACAGTGGCTGGAAACACCATATATTTT.